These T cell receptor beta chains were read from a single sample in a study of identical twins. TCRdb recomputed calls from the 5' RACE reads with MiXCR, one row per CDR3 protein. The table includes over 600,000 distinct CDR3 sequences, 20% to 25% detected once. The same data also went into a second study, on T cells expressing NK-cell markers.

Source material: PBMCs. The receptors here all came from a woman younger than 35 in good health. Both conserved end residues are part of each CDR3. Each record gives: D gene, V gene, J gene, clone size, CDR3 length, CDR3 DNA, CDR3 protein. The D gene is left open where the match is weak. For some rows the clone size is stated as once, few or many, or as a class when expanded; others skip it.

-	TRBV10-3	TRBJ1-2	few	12	TGTGCCATCAGTGCAGAGATCTATGGCTACACCTTC	CAISAEIYGYTF
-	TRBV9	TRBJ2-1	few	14	TGTGCCAGCAGCGACGGAAGCTCCTACAATGAGCAGTTCTTC	CASSDGSSYNEQFF
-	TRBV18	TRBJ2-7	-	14	TGTGCCAGCTCGCCCCAAGGAAGATTCTACGAGCAGTACTTC	CASSPQGRFYEQYF
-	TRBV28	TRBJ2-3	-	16	TGTGCCAGCAGACCACCCGGGGTATTCCACACAGATACGCAGTATTTT	CASRPPGVFHTDTQYF
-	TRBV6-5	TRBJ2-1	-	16	TGTGCCAGCAGTTACGGTCCCAATAGAAGATACAATGAGCAGTTCTTC	CASSYGPNRRYNEQFF
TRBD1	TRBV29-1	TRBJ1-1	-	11	TGCAGCGTCGGGACAGGGGCTGAAGCTTTCTTT	CSVGTGAEAFF
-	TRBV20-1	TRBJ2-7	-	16	TGCAGTGCAAAAACACTCACCGGGACCCTCCTCTACGAGCAGTACTTC	CSAKTLTGTLLYEQYF
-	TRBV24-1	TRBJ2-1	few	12	TGTGCCACCAGTGCCCTGGGGAATGAGCAGTTCTTC	CATSALGNEQFF
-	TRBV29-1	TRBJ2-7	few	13	TGCAGTGCATGGGCTCCCGACTCCTACGAGCAGTACTTC	CSAWAPDSYEQYF
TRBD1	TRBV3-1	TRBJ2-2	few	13	TGTGCCAGCAGACAGGGGTTAGGCGGGGAGCTGTTTTTT	CASRQGLGGELFF